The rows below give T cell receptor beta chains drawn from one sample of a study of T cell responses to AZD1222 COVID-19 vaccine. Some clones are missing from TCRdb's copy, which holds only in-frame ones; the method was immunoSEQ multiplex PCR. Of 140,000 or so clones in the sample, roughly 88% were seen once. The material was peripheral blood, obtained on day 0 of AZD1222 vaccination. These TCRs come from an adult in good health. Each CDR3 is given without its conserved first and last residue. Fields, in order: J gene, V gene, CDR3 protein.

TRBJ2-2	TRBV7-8	ASSRGEREAEHRGAV
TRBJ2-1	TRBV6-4	ASSEGTSSNEQF
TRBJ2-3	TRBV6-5	ASSYAASTDTQY
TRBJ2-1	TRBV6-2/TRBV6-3	ASSYVTSGLYNEQF
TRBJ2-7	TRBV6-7	ASSYSPRTGIYEQY
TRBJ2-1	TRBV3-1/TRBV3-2	ASSITRLANEQF
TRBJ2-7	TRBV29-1	SVVRGVGEQY
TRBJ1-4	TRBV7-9	ASSLDGTANEKLF
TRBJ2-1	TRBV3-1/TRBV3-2	ASSYNEQF
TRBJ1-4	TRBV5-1	ASSPTGTEKLF
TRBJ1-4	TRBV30	AWGDRVSILRSTNEKLF
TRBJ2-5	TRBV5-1	ASSLGTAQETQY
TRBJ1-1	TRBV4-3	ASSQDPTSYTEAF
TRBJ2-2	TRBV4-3	ASSQDGGVTGELF
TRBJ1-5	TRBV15	ATSRDRAANQPQH
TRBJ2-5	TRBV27	ASSRLANQETQY
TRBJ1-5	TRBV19	ASIQGQGSQPQH
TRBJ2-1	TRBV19	ASSPTGIAAYNEQF
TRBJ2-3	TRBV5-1	ASSPQTSTDTQY
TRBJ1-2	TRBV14	ASRGTGGNYGYT
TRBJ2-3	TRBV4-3	ASSQERAGGPSDTQY
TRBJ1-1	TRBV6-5	ASSYDRGGTEAF
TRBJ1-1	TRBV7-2	ASSFMGMNTEAF
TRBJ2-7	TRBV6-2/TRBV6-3	ASSPEGSGKSYEQY
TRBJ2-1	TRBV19	ASSDGDYSNEQF
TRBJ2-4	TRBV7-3	ASSKGGGGTGNIQY
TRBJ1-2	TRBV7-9	ASSLGTPPNYGYT
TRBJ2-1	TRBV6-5	ASRRAGDEQF
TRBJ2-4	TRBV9	ARHRGDIQY
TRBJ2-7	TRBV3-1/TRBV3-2	ASSPRPESSYEQY
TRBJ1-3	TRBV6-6	ASTLWRGTGNTIY
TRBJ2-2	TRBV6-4	ASSVQGESPGELF
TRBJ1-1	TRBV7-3	ASSPGTGGSNTEAF
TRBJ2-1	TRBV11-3	ASSLRLNSDKGEQF
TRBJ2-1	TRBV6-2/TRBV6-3	ASSPLNEQF
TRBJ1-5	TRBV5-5	ASSLAGGRSNQPQH
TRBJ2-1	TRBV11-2	ASSSVGVAMIHEQF
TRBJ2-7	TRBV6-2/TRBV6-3	ASSRVRGEQY
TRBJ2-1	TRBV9	ASSARGQGIGYEQF
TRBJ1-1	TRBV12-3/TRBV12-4	ASSLGVNTEAF
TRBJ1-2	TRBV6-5	ASRGLGYGYT
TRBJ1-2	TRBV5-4	ASSFGASLDRGGGYT
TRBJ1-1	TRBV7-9	ASSLVSGRHTEAF
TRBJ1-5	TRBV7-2	ASSFETGPHQPQH
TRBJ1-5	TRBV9	ASSVAVEGPQH
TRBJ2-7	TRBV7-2	ASSLDSLTYEQY
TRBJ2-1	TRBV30	AWSVTSGGPGAYNEQF
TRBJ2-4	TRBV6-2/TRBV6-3	ASSTNRVAKNIQY
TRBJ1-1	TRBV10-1	ASSDRDSEAF
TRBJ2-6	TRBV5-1	ASQQGNSGANVLT
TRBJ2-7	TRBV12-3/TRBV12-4	ASSLQGFQGY
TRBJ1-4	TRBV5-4	ASSLADREEKLF
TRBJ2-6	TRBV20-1	SVDRFNVLT
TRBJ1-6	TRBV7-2	ASSRAPQRNNSPLH
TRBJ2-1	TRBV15	ATGTGGFSYNEQF
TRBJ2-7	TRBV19	ASKPRLASSSYEQY
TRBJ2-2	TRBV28	AGARGQGDSGELF
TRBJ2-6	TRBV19	ASSIPQGSGANVLT
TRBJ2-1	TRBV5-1	ASSGGLAGPNEQF